Below, 14 T cell receptor beta chains from the same sample are listed, as sequenced in a study of T cells after yellow fever vaccination. Via MiXCR, TCRdb re-called the 5' RACE reads, giving one row per CDR3 protein. The sample lists around 590,000 distinct CDR3 sequences; roughly an eighth were seen once. Source: PBMCs, taken on the day of the yellow fever booster vaccination. Every receptor here comes from a young man who received the YFV17D yellow fever vaccine.

V gene TRBV15 combines with J gene TRBJ2-1; tentatively, D is TRBD2 (6 bases). Germline V gene data show CDR1 as LNHNV and CDR2 as YYDKDF (reference sequence). There are 14 residues in the CDR3. Deletions cut 5 bases from V and 8 bases from J, with 16 bases between. The CDR3 region is CATSLLSGVDEQFF. The CDR3 nucleotides read TGTGCCACCAGCCTCCTGTCGGGGGTAGATGAGCAGTTCTTC.

The table lists this clonotype with a few counts. The J gene is TRBJ2-7, the V gene TRBV27, with 7 bases identical to TRBD1. The CDR3 sequence is 14 residues long. J lost 6 bases, V lost 5 bases, and 10 bases had no gene match. Germline V CDR1 and CDR2: MNHEY, SMNVEV (reference sequence). In nucleotides, the CDR3 is TGTGCCAGCAGTCACGAAACAGGGGCTGGCGAGCAGTACTTC. As protein: CASSHETGAGEQYF.

The chain carries TRBV7-9 and TRBJ2-7; 7 bases are a match to TRBD2. This CDR3 comprises 14 residues. Trimming cost V 7 bases and J 5 bases; bases outside gene matches: 11. Germline-derived CDR1 and CDR2 are SEHNR and FQNEAQ (reference sequence). The CDR3 reads CASTPWSSGDEQYF. The CDR3 DNA follows: TGTGCCAGCACCCCTTGGTCTAGCGGCGACGAGCAGTACTTC.

This rearrangement joins TRBV7-8 to TRBJ2-3; 16 nucleotides align to TRBD2. The CDR3 runs to 18 residues. V was clipped by 5 bases and J by 4 bases; unmatched bases: 9. CDR1 and CDR2 (germline): SGHVS, FQNEAQ. The CDR3 nucleotides read TGTGCCAGCAGCCCAGAGGGACTAGCGGGGGGGTTAGCAGATACGCAGTATTTT. Protein: CASSPEGLAGGLADTQYF.

This clonotype was found many times. This rearrangement joins TRBV20-1 to TRBJ2-1; 11 bases agree with TRBD2. The junction had 9 bases not matched to a gene; V was cut back by 5 bases and J by 0 bases. The CDR3 sequence is 17 residues long. Germline CDR1 reads DFQATT; CDR2 reads SNEGSKA (reference sequence). CDR3 amino acids: CSAGLAGVRVSYNEQFF. The CDR3 coding sequence is TGCAGTGCTGGACTAGCGGGCGTCCGGGTCTCCTACAATGAGCAGTTCTTC.

The chain combines TRBV6-6 with TRBJ1-6; D might be TRBD1 (5 bases). CDR3 length: 13 amino acids. V lost 8 bases and J lost 5, with 10 bases in between. Per the germline V gene, CDR1 is MNHNY and CDR2 is SVGAGI (reference sequence). The CDR3 DNA is TGTGCCAGCCTCGGGACTGATAATTCACCCCTCCACTTT. It specifies CASLGTDNSPLHF.

This clonotype was detected a few times. The chain is built from TRBV7-8 and TRBJ2-7, with D maybe TRBD2 (5 bases). CDR1 is SGHVS, CDR2 FQNEAQ, per germline. Between the trimmed V and J ends, which lost 3 bases and 2 bases, there was a span of 8 bases. The CDR3 has 13 amino acids. CDR3 nucleotides: TGTGCCAGCAGCTTCGAGGGTACCTACGAGCAGTACTTC. The encoded protein is CASSFEGTYEQYF.

The rearrangement uses TRBV18 and TRBJ2-5; D remains unclear. CDR3 size: 15 residues. The V gene's germline CDR1 is KGHSH and CDR2 LQKENI. Deletions cut 0 bases from V and 2 bases from J, with 10 bases between. The CDR3 sequence: CASSPPLVGQETQYF. The CDR3 DNA reads as TGTGCCAGCTCACCACCGCTGGTTGGTCAAGAGACCCAGTACTTC. The full variable domain, its missing parts supplied by reference TRBV18 and TRBJ2-5, is NAGVMQNPRHLVRRRGQEARLRCSPMKGHSHVYWYRQLPEEGLKFMVYLQKENIIDESGMPKERFSAEFPKEGPSILRIQQVVRGDSAAYFCASSPPLVGQETQYFGPGTRLLVL.

The chain joins TRBV29-1 to TRBJ2-2; TRBD2 agrees at 13 bases. This CDR3 is built from 15 residues. Germline values: CDR1 SQVTM, CDR2 ANQGSEA. The J segment lost 7 bases and the V segment lost 6 bases, leaving 8 bases of the junction unmatched. The CDR3 spells CSVARTSGSLGELFF. The CDR3, as DNA: TGCAGCGTCGCTCGGACTAGCGGGAGCCTCGGGGAGCTGTTTTTT.

The chain joins TRBV12-3 or TRBV12-4 to TRBJ2-1; the match to TRBD2 covers 10 bases. This CDR3 is 15 amino acids long. V was pared by 6 bases and J by 3 bases, with 5 bases of the junction left unmatched. CDR3 region: CASRSTSGFYNEQFF. The CDR3 coding sequence is TGTGCCAGCAGATCGACTAGCGGGTTCTACAATGAGCAGTTCTTC.

This chain links TRBV29-1 with TRBJ1-3; D is unresolved. Per germline, CDR1 SQVTM and CDR2 ANQGSEA. V dropped 5 bases and J dropped 3 bases, with 14 bases sitting between them. The CDR3 runs 14 residues. The CDR3: CSVPVPPYGNTIYF. CDR3 bases: TGCAGCGTTCCAGTCCCACCCTATGGAAACACCATATATTTT.

This clonotype has more than one count but fewer than ten. This rearrangement joins TRBV5-1 to TRBJ2-7; tentative D call: TRBD1 (5 bases). V shed 1 base and J shed 3 bases, with 20 bases lying between them. The CDR3 consists of 17 residues. Germline values: CDR1 SGHRS, CDR2 YFSETQ. CDR3 DNA sequence: TGCGCCAGCAGCTTGTTGGATGGGGCCGGTGTCCACTACGAGCAGTACTTC. Translation gives CASSLLDGAGVHYEQYF.

Regarding this clonotype: One end of the junction fails to match germline, which may point to a read error. The rearrangement joins TRBV20-1 to TRBJ2-7; 11 bases are shared with TRBD2. CDR1 is DFQATT, CDR2 SNEGSKA, per germline (reference sequence). CDR3 size: 17 residues. The CDR3 spells CCARGLGTSGDTYEQYF. CDR3 nucleotides: TGCTGTGCTAGAGGCCTCGGGACTAGCGGAGATACCTACGAGCAGTACTTC.

This clonotype was recorded at least ten times. The chain uses TRBV7-8 and TRBJ2-7; a weak D match, TRBD2 (5 bases). Germline CDR1 reads SGHVS; CDR2 reads FQNEAQ. The CDR3 extends over 14 amino acids. Trimming cost V 2 bases and J 4 bases, with 12 bases left between them. The CDR3 here is CASSLKGVGYEQYF. The CDR3 DNA follows: TGTGCCAGCAGCTTAAAGGGAGTGGGTTACGAGCAGTACTTC.